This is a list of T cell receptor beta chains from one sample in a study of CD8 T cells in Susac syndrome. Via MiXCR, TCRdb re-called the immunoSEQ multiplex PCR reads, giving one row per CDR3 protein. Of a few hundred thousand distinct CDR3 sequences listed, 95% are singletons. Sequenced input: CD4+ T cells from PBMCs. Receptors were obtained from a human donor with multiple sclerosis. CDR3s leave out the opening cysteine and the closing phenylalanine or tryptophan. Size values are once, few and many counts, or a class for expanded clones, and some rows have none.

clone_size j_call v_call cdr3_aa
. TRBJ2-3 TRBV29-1 SVRAYTDTQY
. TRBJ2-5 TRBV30 AWRAGGPRETQY
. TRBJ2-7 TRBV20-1 SAPISYEQY
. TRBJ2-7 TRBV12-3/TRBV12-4 ATKPLTEEGEQY
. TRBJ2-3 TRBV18 ASSPRQGNTDTQY
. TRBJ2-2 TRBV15 ATSREGYTGELF
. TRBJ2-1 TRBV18 ASSPLSGLSYNEQF
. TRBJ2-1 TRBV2 ASNLDRVGNEQF
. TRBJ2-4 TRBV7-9 ASSFTDPTIAAKNIQY
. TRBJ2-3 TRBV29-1 SVGVSGRTDTQY
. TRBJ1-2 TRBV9 ASSSHQGVNYGYT
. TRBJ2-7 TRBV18 ASSLGTGRSYEQY
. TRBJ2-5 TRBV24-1 ATSDPTGTGIRGSQETQY
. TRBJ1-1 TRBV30 AWSPSHSEAF
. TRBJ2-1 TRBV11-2 ASSLAPGVTSLDEQF
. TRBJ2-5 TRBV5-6 ASSLAGGARGETQY
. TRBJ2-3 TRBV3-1 ASRPIGGPTDTQY
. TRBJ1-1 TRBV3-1 ASSKTVNTEAF
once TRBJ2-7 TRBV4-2 ASSQDRMGSSYEQY
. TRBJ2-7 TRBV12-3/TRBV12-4 ASSFRSGDYEQY
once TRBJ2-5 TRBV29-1 SVVLREETQY